What follows is one TCR beta chain and its context. Its antigen is unidentified. Time point given: patch test 1, 2 weeks after DPC sensitization. Treatment defined: therapeutic diphenylcyclopropenone sensitization with weekly scalp DPC. V gave up 6 bases and J gave up 4 bases; unmatched junction bases: 9. Looked up from germline, CDR1 is SNHLY and CDR2 is FYNNEI. The CDR3 consists of 14 residues. This record comes from a study of human T cells and chemical hapten exposure. Study-wide findings and caveats: Those TCRs sitting above 1 in 1000 frequency stayed the same with DPC sensitization.

One entry per CDR3 protein results from TCRdb running MiXCR on the RACE reads. The data show 65,000 to 95,000 distinct CDR3 sequences, with 12% seen just once and 3.5% held by the top ten. The sequenced sample was whole blood, obtained in connection with sensitization to the hapten diphenylcyclopropenone (DPC). This rearrangement joins TRBV2 to TRBJ2-7; 7 nucleotides agree with TRBD2. The origin of this receptor is a woman aged 60-75 years with alopecia areata. Some clones in this sample may be carry-over from other donors' samples. The chain's CDR3 is CASRPSGGGYEQYF. In nucleotides, the CDR3 is TGTGCCAGCAGACCAAGCGGCGGGGGATACGAGCAGTACTTC.